The T cell receptor (beta chain) described here comes from a study of cytomegalovirus exposure and HLA in healthy donors. Study overall: Of all 400 or so donors who were genotyped, 75% to 90% belonged to the Caucasian-associated ancestry cluster.

To note about this clone: The antigen is unknown.

The PCR ran on 60 Vbeta and 13 Jbeta primers. Produced via immunoSEQ multiplex PCR; TCRdb's table is partial and in-frame only. Of about 86,000 clones detected, more than 75% appear once; the ten largest clones hold about 15%. Study-wide points: Researchers catalogued about 150 TCR beta chains as cytomegalovirus-associated.

The CDR3 has 14 amino acids. Trimming took off 0 bases at V and 9 bases at J, with 13 bases between the two ends. The germline gives CDR1 SGHRS, CDR2 YFSETQ. The chain uses TRBV5-1 and TRBJ2-1; unclear D gene. The material sequenced was PBMCs. The clonotype comes from a woman aged 40-49 years in good health and CMV-seropositive. The CDR3 coding sequence is TGCGCCAGCAGCTTGGGGGCTGTTCTCGGTGAGCAGTTCTTC. This gives the protein CASSLGAVLGEQFF. The full variable domain, rest sourced from reference TRBV5-1 and TRBJ2-1, is KAGVTQTPRYLIKTRGQQVTLSCSPISGHRSVSWYQQTPGQGLQFLFEYFSETQRNKGNFPGRFSGRQFSNSRSEMNVSTLELGDSALYLCASSLGAVLGEQFFGPGTRLTVL.